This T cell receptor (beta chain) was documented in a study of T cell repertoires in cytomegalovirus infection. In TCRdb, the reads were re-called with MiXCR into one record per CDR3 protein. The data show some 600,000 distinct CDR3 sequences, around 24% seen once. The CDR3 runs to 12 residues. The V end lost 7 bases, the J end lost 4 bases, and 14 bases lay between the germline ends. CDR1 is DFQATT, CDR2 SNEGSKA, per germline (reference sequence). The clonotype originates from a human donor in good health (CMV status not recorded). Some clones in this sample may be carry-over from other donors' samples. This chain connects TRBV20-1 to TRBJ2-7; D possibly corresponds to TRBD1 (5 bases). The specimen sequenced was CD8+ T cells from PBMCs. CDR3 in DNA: TGCAGTGTCAGGGATGGAGTTTACGAGCAGTACGTC. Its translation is CSVRDGVYEQYV.